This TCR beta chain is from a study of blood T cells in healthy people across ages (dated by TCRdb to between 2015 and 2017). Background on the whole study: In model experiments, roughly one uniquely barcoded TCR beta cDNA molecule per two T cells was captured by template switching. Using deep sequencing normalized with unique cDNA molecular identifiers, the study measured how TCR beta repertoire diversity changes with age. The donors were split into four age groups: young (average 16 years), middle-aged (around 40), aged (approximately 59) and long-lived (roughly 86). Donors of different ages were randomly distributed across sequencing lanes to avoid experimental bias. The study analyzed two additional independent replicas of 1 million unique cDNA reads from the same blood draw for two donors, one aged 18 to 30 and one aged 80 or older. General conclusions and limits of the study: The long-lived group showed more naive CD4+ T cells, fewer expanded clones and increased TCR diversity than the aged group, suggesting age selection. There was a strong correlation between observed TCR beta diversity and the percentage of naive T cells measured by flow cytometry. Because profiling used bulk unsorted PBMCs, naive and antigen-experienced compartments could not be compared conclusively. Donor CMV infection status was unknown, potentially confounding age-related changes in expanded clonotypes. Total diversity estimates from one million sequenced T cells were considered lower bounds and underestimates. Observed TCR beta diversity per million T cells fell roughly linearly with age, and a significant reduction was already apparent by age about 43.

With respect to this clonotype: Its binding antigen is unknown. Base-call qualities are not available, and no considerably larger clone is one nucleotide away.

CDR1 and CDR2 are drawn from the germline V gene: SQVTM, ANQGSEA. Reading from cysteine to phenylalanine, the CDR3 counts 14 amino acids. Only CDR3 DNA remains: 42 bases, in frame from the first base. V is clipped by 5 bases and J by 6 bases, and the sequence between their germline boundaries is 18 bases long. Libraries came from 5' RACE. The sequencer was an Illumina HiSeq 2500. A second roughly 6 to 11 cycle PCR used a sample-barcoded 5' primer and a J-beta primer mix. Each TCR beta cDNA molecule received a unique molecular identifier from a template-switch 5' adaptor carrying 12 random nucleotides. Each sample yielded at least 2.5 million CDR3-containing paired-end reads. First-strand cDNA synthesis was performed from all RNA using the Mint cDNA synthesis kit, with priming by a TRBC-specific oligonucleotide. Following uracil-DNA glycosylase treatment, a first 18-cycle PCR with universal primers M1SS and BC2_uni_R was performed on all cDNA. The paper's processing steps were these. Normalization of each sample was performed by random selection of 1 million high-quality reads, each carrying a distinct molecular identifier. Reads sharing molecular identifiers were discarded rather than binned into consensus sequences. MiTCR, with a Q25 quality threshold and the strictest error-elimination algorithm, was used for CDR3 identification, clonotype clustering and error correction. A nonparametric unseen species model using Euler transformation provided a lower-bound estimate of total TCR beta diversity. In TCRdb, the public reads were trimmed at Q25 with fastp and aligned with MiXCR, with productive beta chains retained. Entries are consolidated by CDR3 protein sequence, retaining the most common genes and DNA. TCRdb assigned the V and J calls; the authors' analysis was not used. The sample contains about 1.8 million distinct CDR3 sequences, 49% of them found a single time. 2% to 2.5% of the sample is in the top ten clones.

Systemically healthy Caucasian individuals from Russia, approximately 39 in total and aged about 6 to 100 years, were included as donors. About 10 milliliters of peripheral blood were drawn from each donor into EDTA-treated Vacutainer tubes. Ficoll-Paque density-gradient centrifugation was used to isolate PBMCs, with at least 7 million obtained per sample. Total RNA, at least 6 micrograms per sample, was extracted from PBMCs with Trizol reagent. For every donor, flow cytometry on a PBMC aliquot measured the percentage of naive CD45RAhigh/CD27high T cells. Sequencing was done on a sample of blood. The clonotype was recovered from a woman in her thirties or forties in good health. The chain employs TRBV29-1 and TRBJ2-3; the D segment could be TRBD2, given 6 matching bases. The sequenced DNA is TGCAGCGTTCATAGCGGCCCCGGGGCGGATACGCAGTATTTT. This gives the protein CSVHSGPGADTQYF.